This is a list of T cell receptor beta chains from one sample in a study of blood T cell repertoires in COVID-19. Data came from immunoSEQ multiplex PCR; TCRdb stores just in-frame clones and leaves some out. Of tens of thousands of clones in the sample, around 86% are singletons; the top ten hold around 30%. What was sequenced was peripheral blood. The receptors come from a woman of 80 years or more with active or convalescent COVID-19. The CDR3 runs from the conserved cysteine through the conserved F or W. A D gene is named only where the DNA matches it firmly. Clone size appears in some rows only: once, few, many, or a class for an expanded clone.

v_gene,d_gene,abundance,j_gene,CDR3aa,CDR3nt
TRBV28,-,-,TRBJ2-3,CASSSPPEITDTQYF,TGTGCCAGCAGTTCACCCCCCGAGATCACAGATACGCAGTATTTT
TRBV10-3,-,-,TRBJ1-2,CAISESGASYSLYGYTF,TGTGCCATCAGTGAGTCGGGGGCGAGCTACTCCCTCTATGGCTACACCTTC
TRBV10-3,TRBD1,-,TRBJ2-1,CAISGRDRDNEQFF,TGTGCCATCAGTGGCCGGGACAGGGACAATGAGCAGTTCTTC
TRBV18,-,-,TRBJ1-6,CASSPGEPPLHF,TGTGCCAGCTCACCCGGAGAGCCGCCCCTCCACTTT
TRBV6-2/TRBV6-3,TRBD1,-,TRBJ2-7,CASSYNRGPYEQYF,TGTGCCAGCAGTTACAACAGGGGCCCCTACGAGCAGTACTTC
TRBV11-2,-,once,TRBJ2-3,CASSLSQTDTQYF,TGTGCCAGCAGCTTATCCCAGACAGATACGCAGTATTTT
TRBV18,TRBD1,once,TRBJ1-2,CASSQNGQGAPSNYGYTF,TGTGCCAGCTCACAAAATGGACAGGGGGCACCTAGCAACTATGGCTACACCTTC
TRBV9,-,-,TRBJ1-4,CASSGTQAEKLFF,TGTGCCAGCAGCGGCACTCAGGCGGAAAAACTGTTTTTT
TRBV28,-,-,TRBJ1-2,CASSPRTPRGYGYTF,TGTGCCAGCAGTCCAAGGACGCCTAGAGGGTATGGCTACACCTTC
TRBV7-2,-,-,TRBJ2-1,CASSLVGRSSYNEQFF,TGTGCCAGCAGCCTTGTGGGGCGGAGCTCCTACAATGAGCAGTTCTTC
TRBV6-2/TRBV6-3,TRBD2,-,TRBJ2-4,CASSYERGGRIQYF,TGTGCCAGCAGTTACGAGCGGGGGGGCCGCATTCAGTACTTC
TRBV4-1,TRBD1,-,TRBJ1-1,CASSQDEGGGLATEAFF,TGCGCCAGCAGCCAAGATGAAGGGGGCGGTTTAGCCACTGAAGCTTTCTTT
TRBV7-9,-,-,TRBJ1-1,CASSFDSANTEAFF,TGTGCCAGCAGCTTCGACAGCGCTAACACTGAAGCTTTCTTT
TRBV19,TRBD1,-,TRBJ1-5,CASSIRGQGGQPQHF,TGTGCCAGTAGTATCAGGGGCCAGGGGGGTCAGCCCCAGCATTTT
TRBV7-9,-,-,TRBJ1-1,CASSLGTANTEAFF,TGTGCCAGCAGCTTAGGGACAGCGAACACTGAAGCTTTCTTT
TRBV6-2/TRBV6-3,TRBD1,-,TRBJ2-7,CASSPWTGEYEQYF,TGTGCCAGCAGCCCCTGGACAGGGGAATACGAGCAGTACTTC
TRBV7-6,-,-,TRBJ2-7,CASSLASQGSYEQYF,TGTGCCAGCAGCTTAGCCTCGCAGGGGTCCTACGAGCAGTACTTC
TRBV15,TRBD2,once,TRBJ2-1,CATSSDRLAGARLPGDEQFF,TGTGCCACCAGCTCCGATCGACTAGCGGGGGCGCGGCTTCCAGGGGATGAGCAGTTCTTC
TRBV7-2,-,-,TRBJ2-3,CASSLGLGTDTQYF,TGTGCCAGCAGCTTAGGGCTGGGCACAGATACGCAGTATTTT
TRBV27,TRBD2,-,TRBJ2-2,CASSPGLAASTGELFF,TGTGCCAGCAGCCCAGGACTAGCGGCTAGCACCGGGGAGCTGTTTTTT
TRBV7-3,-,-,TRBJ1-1,CASSSTGRNTEAFF,TGTGCCAGCAGCTCGACAGGAAGGAACACTGAAGCTTTCTTT
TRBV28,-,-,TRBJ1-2,CASSYSTDNYGYTF,TGTGCCAGCAGTTATTCGACAGATAACTATGGCTACACCTTC
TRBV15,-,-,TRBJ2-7,CATSTGTAPYEQYF,TGTGCCACCAGCACCGGGACTGCACCCTACGAGCAGTACTTC
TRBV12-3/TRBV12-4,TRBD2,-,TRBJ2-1,CASSFSGGNEQFF,TGTGCCAGCAGTTTTTCGGGGGGCAATGAGCAGTTCTTC
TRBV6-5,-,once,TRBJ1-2,CASSYGGLGSYGYTF,TGTGCCAGCAGTTACGGCGGGCTTGGCTCCTATGGCTACACCTTC